These 3 T cell receptor beta chains were sequenced from one sample in a study of control samples from healthy donors and cancer patients. TCRdb's copy holds only in-frame clones and misses some; the assay was immunoSEQ multiplex PCR. The table has 120,000 to 150,000 clones, roughly 90% seen once. The sequencing input was blood. The receptors come from a man aged 25-40 years in good health.

The V gene is TRBV28, the J gene TRBJ2-3; no definite D call. The CDR3 is 11 amino acids. V was cut by 8 bases and J by 3 bases, with 6 bases left in between. Germline V gene sequence: CDR1 MDHEN, CDR2 SYDVKM. The CDR3 DNA reads as TGTGCCAGCCTTCGGACAGATACGCAGTATTTT. This sequence encodes CASLRTDTQYF.

V and J are TRBV6-2 or TRBV6-3 and TRBJ2-2, with 8 bases aligning to TRBD2. Germline V gives CDR1 MNHEY, CDR2 SVGEGT. This CDR3 comprises 18 residues. V shed 2 bases, J shed 4 bases, and the junction held 12 bases outside the gene matches. CDR3 DNA sequence: TGTGCCAGCAGTTACCAAGCCGGGACTAGAATCGCCACCGGGGAGCTGTTTTTT. As protein: CASSYQAGTRIATGELFF.

This CDR3 reads CASSSPGQGAGETQYF. As DNA, the CDR3 is TGTGCCAGCAGTTCTCCGGGACAGGGGGCGGGGGAGACCCAGTACTTC. The chain employs TRBV28 and TRBJ2-5, with 12 bases identical to TRBD1. V was pared by 4 bases and J by 5 bases, with 8 bases of the junction left unmatched. CDR3 size: 16 residues. The germline CDR1 and CDR2 sequences are MDHEN and SYDVKM.